These 5 T cell receptor beta chains originate from one sample sequenced in a study of beta chain features in type 1 diabetes. TCRB transcripts that were expressed got sequenced, as all of the isolated RNA had been reverse transcribed. The assay was immunoSEQ multiplex PCR, and TCRdb's table has in-frame clones only and misses some. Of about 140,000 clones in the sample, under 11% were seen once. Material for sequencing was naive CD4+ T cells from blood. The origin of the receptors is a man between 18 and 29 years old in good health.

The chain joins TRBV14 to TRBJ1-1; D not resolved. The length of the CDR3 is 12 residues. Germline values: CDR1 SGHDN, CDR2 FVKESK. With 0 bases removed from V and 7 bases from J, the gap between germline ends came to 6 bases. DNA of the CDR3: TGTGCCAGCAGCCAAGACAGTATTGAAGCTTTCTTT. Translating it yields CASSQDSIEAFF.

This chain connects TRBV28 to TRBJ2-1; 7 bases line up with TRBD2. With V trimmed by 5 bases and J by 6 bases, 7 bases remained unmatched. Germline assignment: CDR1 MDHEN and CDR2 SYDVKM. This CDR3 is 14 amino acids long. CDR3 sequence reads: CASSPTGGGNEQFF. The CDR3 DNA reads TGTGCCAGCAGTCCGACGGGGGGTGGCAATGAGCAGTTCTTC.

CDR3 sequence: CASSYGGTGAYEQYF. In nucleotides, the CDR3 is TGTGCCAGCAGTTATGGTGGGACAGGGGCCTACGAGCAGTACTTC. This chain joins TRBV6-5 and TRBJ2-7, with 10 bases aligning to TRBD1. Germline assignment: CDR1 MNHEY and CDR2 SVGAGI. After removal of 3 bases from V and 2 bases from J, the junction contained 4 bases not matched to a gene. CDR3 size: 15 residues.

J is TRBJ2-2 and V is TRBV5-6; a weak D match, TRBD1 (6 bases). The germline V gene encodes CDR1 SGHDT and CDR2 YYEEEE. Trimming cost V 2 bases and J 6 bases, with 14 bases left between them. This CDR3 is 15 amino acids long. The CDR3 region has the DNA TGTGCCAGCAGCTTCCGGACAGAAAGCCCCGGGGAGCTGTTTTTT. Its protein is CASSFRTESPGELFF. Full variable domain (outside the CDR3, taken from reference TRBV5-6 and TRBJ2-2): DAGVTQSPTHLIKTRGQQVTLRCSPKSGHDTVSWYQQALGQGPQFIFQYYEEEERQRGNFPDRFSGHQFPNYSSELNVNALLLGDSALYLCASSFRTESPGELFFGEGSRLTVL.

The gene calls are TRBV18 and TRBJ2-3; D is unclear. CDR1 is KGHSH and CDR2 is LQKENI in the germline V gene. The CDR3 length is 14 residues. V gave up 2 bases and J gave up 0 bases, with 6 bases separating them. In DNA, the CDR3 is TGTGCCAGCTCACCATCTTTGAGCACAGATACGCAGTATTTT. Protein: CASSPSLSTDTQYF.